This passage covers 3 T cell receptor beta chains from one sample sequenced in a study of blood T cells in healthy people across ages. Primers used in a second PCR of roughly 7 to 12 cycles were a sample-barcoded 5' primer and a J-beta primer mix. MiXCR was run by TCRdb on the 5' RACE reads, yielding one entry per CDR3 protein. The sample lists some 760,000 distinct CDR3 sequences; roughly 25% were seen once. These data are also associated with another study on T cells of mothers and their children.

Sequencing used blood. These receptors originate from a boy younger than 18 in good health.

Only one count was recorded for this clonotype. The V and J genes are TRBV9 and TRBJ2-1; 12 positions agree with TRBD2. The CDR3 totals 16 residues. V shed 3 bases and J 6 bases; nucleotides not matched to a gene: 7. Germline V lookup: CDR1 SGDLS, CDR2 YYNGEE. The CDR3, as DNA: TGTGCCAGCAGCGGGCTAGCGGGGGGGCTTCTCAATGAGCAGTTCTTC. Amino acid sequence: CASSGLAGGLLNEQFF.

This clonotype came up a few times. The chain couples TRBV28 to TRBJ2-1; D gene unclear. The CDR3 loop spans 15 amino acids. Per germline, CDR1 MDHEN and CDR2 SYDVKM. With 2 bases removed from V and 3 bases from J, the gap between germline ends came to 11 bases. CDR3 DNA: TGTGCCAGCAGTTTAATGGCCCCCGACTACAATGAGCAGTTCTTC. Translated, it gives CASSLMAPDYNEQFF.

The chain has TRBV2 and TRBJ2-2, with 7 nucleotides matching TRBD1. CDR1 and CDR2 from the germline V gene are SNHLY and FYNNEI. CDR3 length: 15 amino acids. J lost 5 bases, V lost 2 bases, and 5 bases had no gene match. The CDR3 region has the DNA TGTGCCAGCAGTGAACGGGGACAGACAACCGGGGAGCTGTTTTTT. Translating it yields CASSERGQTTGELFF.